The clone carrying this T cell receptor (beta chain) was recorded many times. Its antigen is not identified. Over 9 ml of fresh peripheral blood supplied the PBMCs. The investigators amplified TCR beta CDR3 regions from RNA transcripts. The HTBI primer set drove a first-round RT-PCR of the TCR CDR3. TCRdb reanalysed the multiplex PCR reads using MiXCR and keeps one entry per CDR3 protein. The sample lists about 420,000 distinct CDR3 sequences, 15% to 19% seen once, with approximately 7.5% in the top ten. This sample is drawn from a study of T cells in Graves' hyperthyroidism and ophthalmopathy. The study, taken as a whole, reports: Clonotypes that were expanded in thyroid above 0.001 mostly appeared in blood too. Stable hyperthyroidism was separated from ophthalmopathy by a model based on 13 V-J features.

This CDR3 has 15 residues. J lost 1 base, V lost 3 bases, and 0 bases had no gene match. Germline CDR1 is LGHDT and CDR2 is YNNKEL (reference sequence). The receptor comes from a woman between 18 and 30 years old with Graves' hyperthyroidism. V and J are TRBV3-1 and TRBJ2-5, with TRBD2 matching 12 bases. The sample taken for sequencing was blood. The DNA of the CDR3 is TGTGCCAGCAGCCAGACTAGCGGGGGCCAAGAGACCCAGTACTTC. This translates into CASSQTSGGQETQYF.